This T cell receptor (beta chain) derives from a study of cytomegalovirus exposure and HLA in healthy donors. The germline V and J ends were trimmed by 1 base and 6 bases, with 11 bases remaining between them. The V gene's germline CDR1 is PRHDT and CDR2 FYEKMQ (reference sequence). This CDR3 is 14 amino acids long. Study results and limitations: Information on immune exposure was restricted to one variable (CMV serostatus). A cluster of highly shared sequence variants was likely a sequencing artifact.

These donors counted as nominally healthy when sampled, but unrecorded immune exposures were likely. Primers: 60 Vbeta forward and 13 Jbeta reverse. Produced via immunoSEQ multiplex PCR; TCRdb's table is partial and in-frame only. The sample contains over 150,000 clones, nearly 80% of which appear only once. As regards this clone: Its target is not known.

The chain couples TRBV13 to TRBJ2-3, with D perhaps matching TRBD2 (5 bases). The clonotype comes from a man between 18 and 35 years old in good health and CMV-seropositive. Input material: PBMCs. The CDR3, as DNA: TGTGCCAGCAGCTTAGTACGGAGGAAGGATACGCAGTATTTT. Amino acids: CASSLVRRKDTQYF. The entire variable domain, with the rest obtained from reference TRBV13 and TRBJ2-3, is as follows: AAGVIQSPRHLIKEKRETATLKCYPIPRHDTVYWYQQGPGQDPQFLISFYEKMQSDKGSIPDRFSAQQFSDYHSELNMSSLELGDSALYFCASSLVRRKDTQYFGPGTRLTVL.